Described below is a single T cell receptor beta chain sequence and its context. Its cognate antigen is unknown. This record comes from a study of glioma-infiltrating T cells. Across the study: Glioblastomas were WHO grade IV, sampled at first diagnosis; low-grade were grade II.

The iRepertoire nested amplicon-rescue multiplex PCR amplified TCR alpha and beta CDR3s from RNA. For one-step reverse transcription and amplification, about 85-400 ng of tissue mRNA or PBMC total RNA was used. TCRdb ran MiXCR on the multiplex PCR reads and lists one entry per CDR3 protein. The sample shows approximately 400,000 distinct CDR3 sequences, 41% of them seen only once. The study's findings and limits: Only very few CDR3 sequences appeared in both tissue and blood. Gliomas, especially low-grade, showed above-expected tissue-blood divergence; non-neoplastic patients showed below.

Sequencing was performed on glioma tissue, nonneoplastic brain tissue, or PBMCs (not recorded which). This TCR was sampled from a human donor with low-grade glioma or glioblastoma, undergoing nonglioma brain surgery, or in good health (not recorded which).

CDR3: CATLADLRYNEQFF. The CDR3 DNA follows: TGTGCCACCCTAGCGGACCTAAGGTACAATGAGCAGTTCTTC. V gene TRBV11-2 combines with J gene TRBJ2-1, with 7 bases lining up with TRBD2. This CDR3 is 14 amino acids long. The germline V gene encodes CDR1 SGHAT and CDR2 FQNNGV. V shed 10 bases, J shed 4 bases, and the junction held 10 bases outside the gene matches.